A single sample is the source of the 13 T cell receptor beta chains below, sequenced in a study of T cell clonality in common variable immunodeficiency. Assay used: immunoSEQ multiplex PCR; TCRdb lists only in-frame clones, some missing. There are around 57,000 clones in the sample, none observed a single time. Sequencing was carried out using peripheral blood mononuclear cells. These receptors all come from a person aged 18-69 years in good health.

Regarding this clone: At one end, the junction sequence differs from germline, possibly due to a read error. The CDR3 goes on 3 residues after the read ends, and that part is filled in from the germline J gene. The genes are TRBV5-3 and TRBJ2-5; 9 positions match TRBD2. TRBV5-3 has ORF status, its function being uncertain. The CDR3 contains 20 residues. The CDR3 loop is CARSLSRASGAASFQGTQYF. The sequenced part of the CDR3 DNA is TGTGCCAGAAGCTTAAGCAGGGCTAGCGGGGCCGCAAGTTTCCAAGGGACC.

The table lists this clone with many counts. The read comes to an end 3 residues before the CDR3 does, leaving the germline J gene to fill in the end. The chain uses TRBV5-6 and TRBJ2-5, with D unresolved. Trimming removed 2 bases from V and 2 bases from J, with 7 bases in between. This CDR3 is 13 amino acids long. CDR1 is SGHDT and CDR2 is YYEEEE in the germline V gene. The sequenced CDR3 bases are TGTGCCAGCAGCTTAGACATACAAGAGACC. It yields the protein CASSLDIQET. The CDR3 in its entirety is CASSLDIQETQYF.

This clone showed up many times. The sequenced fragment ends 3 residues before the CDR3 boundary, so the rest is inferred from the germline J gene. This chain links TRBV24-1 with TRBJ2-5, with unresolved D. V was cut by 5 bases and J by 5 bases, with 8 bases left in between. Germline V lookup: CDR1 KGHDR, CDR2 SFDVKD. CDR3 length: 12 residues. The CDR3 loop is CATSGSAETQYF. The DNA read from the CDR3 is TGTGCCACCAGTGGCAGCGCGGAGACC.

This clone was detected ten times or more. This CDR3 reads CAISEDRVGGELFF. CDR3 DNA (partial): TGTGCCATCAGTGAGGACAGGGTGGGCGGGGAG. V usage is TRBV10-3 and J usage is TRBJ2-2, with 7 bases that match TRBD1. Sequencing ends 3 residues short of the CDR3 end; the germline J gene provides the rest. The CDR3 totals 14 residues. V was pared by 2 bases and J by 7 bases, with 4 bases of the junction left unmatched. Germline CDR1 ENHRY, CDR2 SYGVKD.

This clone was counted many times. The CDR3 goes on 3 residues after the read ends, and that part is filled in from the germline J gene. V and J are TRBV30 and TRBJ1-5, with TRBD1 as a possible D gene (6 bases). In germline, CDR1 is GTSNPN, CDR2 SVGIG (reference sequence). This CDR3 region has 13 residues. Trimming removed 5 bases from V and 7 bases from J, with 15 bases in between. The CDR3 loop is CAWSLQGGQPQHF. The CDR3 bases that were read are TGTGCCTGGTCCCTACAGGGAGGGCAGCCC.

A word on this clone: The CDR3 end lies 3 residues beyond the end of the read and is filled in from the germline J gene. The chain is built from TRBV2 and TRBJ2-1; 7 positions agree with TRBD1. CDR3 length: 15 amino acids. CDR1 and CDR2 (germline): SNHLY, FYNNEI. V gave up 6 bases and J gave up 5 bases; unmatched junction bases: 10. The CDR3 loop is CASRNRGPYNNEQFF. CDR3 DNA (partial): TGTGCCAGCAGAAACAGGGGACCCTATAACAATGAG.

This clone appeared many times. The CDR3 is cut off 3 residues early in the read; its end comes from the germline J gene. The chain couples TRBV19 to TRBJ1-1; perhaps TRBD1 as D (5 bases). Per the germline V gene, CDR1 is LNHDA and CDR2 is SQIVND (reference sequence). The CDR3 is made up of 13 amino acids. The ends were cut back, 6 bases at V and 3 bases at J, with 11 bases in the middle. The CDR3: CASRNRLDTEAFF. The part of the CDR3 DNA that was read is TGTGCCAGTAGGAACAGGTTGGACACTGAA. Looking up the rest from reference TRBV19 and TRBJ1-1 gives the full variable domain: DGGITQSPKYLFRKEGQNVTLSCEQNLNHDAMYWYRQDPGQGLRLIYYSQIVNDFQKGDIAEGYSVSREKKESFPLTVTSAQKNPTAFYLCASRNRLDTEAFFGQGTRLTVV.

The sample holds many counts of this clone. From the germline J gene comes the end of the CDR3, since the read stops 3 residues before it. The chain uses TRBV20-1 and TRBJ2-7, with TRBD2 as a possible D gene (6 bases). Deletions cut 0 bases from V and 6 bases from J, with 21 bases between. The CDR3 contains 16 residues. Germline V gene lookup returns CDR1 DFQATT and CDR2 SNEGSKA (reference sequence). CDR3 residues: CSARETSHSAYGEQYF. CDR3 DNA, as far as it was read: TGCAGTGCTAGAGAGACTAGTCACAGCGCTTACGGCGAG.

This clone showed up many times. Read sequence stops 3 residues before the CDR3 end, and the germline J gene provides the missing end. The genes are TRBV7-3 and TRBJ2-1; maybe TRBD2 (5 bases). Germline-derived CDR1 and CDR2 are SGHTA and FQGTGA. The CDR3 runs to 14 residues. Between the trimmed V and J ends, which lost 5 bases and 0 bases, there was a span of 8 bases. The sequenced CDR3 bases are TGTGCCAGCAGCCCCGGGGACTCCTACAATGAG. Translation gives CASSPGDSYNE. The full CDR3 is CASSPGDSYNEQFF. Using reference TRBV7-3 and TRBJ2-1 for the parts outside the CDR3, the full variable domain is GAGVSQTPSNKVTEKGKYVELRCDPISGHTALYWYRQSLGQGPEFLIYFQGTGAADDSGLPNDRFFAVRPEGSVSTLKIQRTERGDSAVYLCASSPGDSYNEQFFGPGTRLTVL.

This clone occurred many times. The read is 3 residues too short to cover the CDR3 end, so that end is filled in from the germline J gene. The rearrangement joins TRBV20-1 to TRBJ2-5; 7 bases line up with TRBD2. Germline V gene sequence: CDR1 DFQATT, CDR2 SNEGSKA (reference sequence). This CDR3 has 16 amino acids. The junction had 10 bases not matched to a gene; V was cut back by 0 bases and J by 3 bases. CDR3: CSARDWGGTPKETQYF. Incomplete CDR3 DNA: TGCAGTGCTAGAGATTGGGGAGGGACTCCCAAAGAGACC.

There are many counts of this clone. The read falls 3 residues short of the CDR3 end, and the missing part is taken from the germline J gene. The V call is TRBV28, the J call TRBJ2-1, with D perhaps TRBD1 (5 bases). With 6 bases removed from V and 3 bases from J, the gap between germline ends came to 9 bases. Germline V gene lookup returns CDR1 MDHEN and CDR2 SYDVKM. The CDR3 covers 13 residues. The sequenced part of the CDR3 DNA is TGTGCCAGCAGCCAAAGGGGCTACAATGAG. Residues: CASSQRGYNE. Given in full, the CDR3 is CASSQRGYNEQFF.

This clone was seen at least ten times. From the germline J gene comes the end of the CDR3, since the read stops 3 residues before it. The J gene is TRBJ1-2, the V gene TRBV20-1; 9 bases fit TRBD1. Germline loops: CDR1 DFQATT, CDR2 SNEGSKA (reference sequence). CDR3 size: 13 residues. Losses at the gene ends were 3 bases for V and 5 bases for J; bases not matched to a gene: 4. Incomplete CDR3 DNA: TGCAGTGCTAGTGCCGGGACAGGGTATGGC. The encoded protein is CSASAGTGYG. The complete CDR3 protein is CSASAGTGYGYTF.

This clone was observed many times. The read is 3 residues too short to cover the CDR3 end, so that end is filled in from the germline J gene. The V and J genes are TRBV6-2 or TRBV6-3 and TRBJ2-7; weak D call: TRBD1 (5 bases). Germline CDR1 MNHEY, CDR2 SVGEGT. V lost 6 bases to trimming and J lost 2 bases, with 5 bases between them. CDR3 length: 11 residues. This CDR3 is CASRDTYEQYF. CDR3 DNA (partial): TGTGCCAGCAGGGACACCTACGAG.